This entry lists 25 T cell receptor beta chains sequenced from one sample in a study of blood T cell repertoires in COVID-19. Assay used: immunoSEQ multiplex PCR; TCRdb lists only in-frame clones, some missing. The table lists fewer than 150,000 clones, around 87% of them singletons, with 15% to 20% in the top ten. The material sequenced was peripheral blood. All receptors derive from a woman between 45 and 60 years old who had recovered from COVID-19.

V is TRBV5-1 and J is TRBJ2-1, with TRBD2 matching over 10 bases. The germline V gene has CDR1 SGHRS and CDR2 YFSETQ. The CDR3 has 18 residues. The J segment lost 0 bases and the V segment lost 0 bases, leaving 6 bases of the junction unmatched. CDR3 amino acids: CASSLERGGFSSYNEQFF. The CDR3 coding sequence is TGCGCCAGCAGCTTGGAGCGGGGGGGCTTTAGCTCCTACAATGAGCAGTTCTTC.

CDR3 in DNA: TGCGCCAGCAGTGAGTTAAGAGGGATTGGAAACACCATATATTTT. Translation: CASSELRGIGNTIYF. The V gene is TRBV10-2, the J gene TRBJ1-3; no firm D call. V was trimmed by 1 base and J by 3 bases, leaving 10 bases between them. From germline, CDR1 is WSHSY and CDR2 SAAADI. CDR3 size: 15 residues.

The chain is built from TRBV19 and TRBJ2-2; D is ambiguous. Trimming shortened V by 4 bases and J by 6 bases, and 6 bases separated the two germline ends. CDR3 length equals 12 residues. Germline loops: CDR1 LNHDA, CDR2 SQIVND (reference sequence). The CDR3: CASSTRAGELFF. Here the CDR3 DNA reads TGTGCCAGTAGTACCCGGGCCGGGGAGCTGTTTTTT.

The V call is TRBV18, the J call TRBJ2-7; 9 bases are a match to TRBD2. The CDR3 sequence is 13 residues long. Germline V CDR1 and CDR2: KGHSH, LQKENI. Trimming cost V 5 bases and J 12 bases; bases outside gene matches: 11. In DNA, the CDR3 is TGTGCCAGCTCAGCCTCTAGCGGGGCCTCGAGGTACTTC. It yields the protein CASSASSGASRYF. The variable domain in full, with the rest retrieved from reference TRBV18 and TRBJ2-7, is NAGVMQNPRHLVRRRGQEARLRCSPMKGHSHVYWYRQLPEEGLKFMVYLQKENIIDESGMPKERFSAEFPKEGPSILRIQQVVRGDSAAYFCASSASSGASRYFGPGTRLTVT.

V and J are TRBV5-3 and TRBJ1-1; D uncertain. TRBV5-3 is known as an ORF, though its function is uncertain. V was pared by 0 bases and J by 3 bases, with 12 bases between. The CDR3 contains 15 residues. The CDR3 sequence is CARSLDLASHTEAFF. The CDR3 DNA is TGTGCCAGAAGCTTGGATTTAGCGAGCCACACTGAAGCTTTCTTT.

The rearrangement links TRBV7-2 to TRBJ2-3, with a weak D call TRBD2 (5 bases). The CDR3 totals 15 residues. Germline assignment: CDR1 SGHTA and CDR2 FQGNSA. Trimming shortened V by 5 bases and J by 1 base, and 13 bases separated the two germline ends. CDR3 nucleotides: TGTGCCAGCAGCCTCGGGGAGATCGGCACAGATACGCAGTATTTT. Protein: CASSLGEIGTDTQYF.

The rearrangement uses TRBV4-2 and TRBJ1-5; no clear D. This CDR3 spans 12 amino acids. Germline CDR1 reads LGHNA; CDR2 reads YNFKEQ. Trimming took off 3 bases at V and 5 bases at J, with 5 bases between the two ends. In DNA form, the CDR3 reads TGTGCCAGCAGCCAGGCCGATCAGCCCCAGCATTTT. Protein sequence: CASSQADQPQHF.

This clone was observed a single time. The chain employs TRBV10-3 and TRBJ1-5; a possible D gene is TRBD1 (5 bases). The CDR3 length is 13 residues. Germline V CDR1 and CDR2: ENHRY, SYGVKD. V was clipped by 4 bases and J by 5 bases, with 9 bases between them. The CDR3 DNA reads TGTGCCATCAGTGCAGGGTTGGATCAGCCCCAGCATTTT. Its translation: CAISAGLDQPQHF.

This chain uses TRBV19 with TRBJ1-5; D possibly corresponds to TRBD1 (6 bases). V was trimmed by 3 bases and J by 9 bases, leaving 15 bases between them. In germline, CDR1 is LNHDA, CDR2 SQIVND (reference sequence). The CDR3 covers 14 residues. Written as DNA, the CDR3 is TGTGCCAGTAGTATCGGACAGAGCTTTTGGCCCCAGCATTTT. Protein product: CASSIGQSFWPQHF.

The V call is TRBV5-1, the J call TRBJ2-1, with D perhaps matching TRBD2 (5 bases). The CDR3 contains 11 residues. The V gene's germline CDR1 is SGHRS and CDR2 YFSETQ. Trimming took 4 bases from V and 9 from J, leaving 8 bases between them. CDR3: CASSVGLEQFF. CDR3 nucleotide sequence: TGCGCCAGCAGCGTTGGACTTGAGCAGTTCTTC.

The CDR3 loop is CASNQGSYNSPLHF. The CDR3 nucleotides are TGTGCCAGCAATCAGGGGTCCTATAATTCACCCCTCCACTTT. V usage is TRBV6-5 and J usage is TRBJ1-6, with D possibly matching TRBD1 (6 bases). Germline loops: CDR1 MNHEY, CDR2 SVGAGI. V was pared by 7 bases and J by 1 base, with 8 bases between. The CDR3 is 14 residues long.

This clone was counted a single time. This sequence joins TRBV13 and TRBJ1-1; 9 nucleotides line up with TRBD1. The V gene's germline CDR1 is PRHDT and CDR2 FYEKMQ (reference sequence). J was trimmed by 4 bases and V by 4 bases; bases with no gene match: 7. The CDR3 consists of 15 residues. CDR3 loop: CASSSTGGFGTEAFF. The DNA for the CDR3 is TGTGCCAGCAGCTCTACAGGGGGCTTTGGCACTGAAGCTTTCTTT. The full variable domain, completed using reference TRBV13 and TRBJ1-1, is AAGVIQSPRHLIKEKRETATLKCYPIPRHDTVYWYQQGPGQDPQFLISFYEKMQSDKGSIPDRFSAQQFSDYHSELNMSSLELGDSALYFCASSSTGGFGTEAFFGQGTRLTVV.

This chain links TRBV30 with TRBJ1-6; 8 nucleotides line up with TRBD1. The CDR3 sequence is 14 residues long. After removal of 2 bases from V and 11 bases from J, the junction contained 8 bases not matched to a gene. Germline V gene sequence: CDR1 GTSNPN, CDR2 SVGIG (reference sequence). CDR3 in amino acids: CAWSPGTGATPLHF. The CDR3, as DNA: TGTGCCTGGAGTCCCGGGACAGGCGCTACACCCCTCCACTTT.

V and J are TRBV19 and TRBJ2-5, with 9 bases identical to TRBD1. Germline V gives CDR1 LNHDA, CDR2 SQIVND (reference sequence). There are 13 residues in the CDR3. The V and J ends lost 6 bases and 5 bases, in that order; junction bases with no gene match: 4. CDR3 DNA sequence: TGTGCCAGTAGCGGGGACAGGGCGGAGACCCAGTACTTC. As protein: CASSGDRAETQYF. Using reference TRBV19 and TRBJ2-5 for the parts outside the CDR3, the full variable domain is DGGITQSPKYLFRKEGQNVTLSCEQNLNHDAMYWYRQDPGQGLRLIYYSQIVNDFQKGDIAEGYSVSREKKESFPLTVTSAQKNPTAFYLCASSGDRAETQYFGPGTRLLVL.

V usage is TRBV18 and J usage is TRBJ2-1, with TRBD1 matching 9 bases. The V and J ends lost 0 bases and 11 bases, in that order; junction bases with no gene match: 11. The CDR3 spans 16 residues. Germline values: CDR1 KGHSH, CDR2 LQKENI. The CDR3 protein is CASSPPDRGENQKQFF. Here the CDR3 DNA reads TGTGCCAGCTCACCACCAGACAGGGGGGAAAATCAAAAGCAGTTCTTC. Full variable domain (rest looked up from reference TRBV18 and TRBJ2-1): NAGVMQNPRHLVRRRGQEARLRCSPMKGHSHVYWYRQLPEEGLKFMVYLQKENIIDESGMPKERFSAEFPKEGPSILRIQQVVRGDSAAYFCASSPPDRGENQKQFFGPGTRLTVL.

J is TRBJ1-3 and V is TRBV24-1; no clear D gene. The CDR3 runs 13 residues. Germline CDR1 reads KGHDR; CDR2 reads SFDVKD. Trimming took 4 bases from V and 7 from J, leaving 10 bases between them. DNA of the CDR3: TGTGCCACCAGTGAGGCCTCCGGGAACACCATATATTTT. This sequence encodes CATSEASGNTIYF.

V gene TRBV19 combines with J gene TRBJ1-5; possibly TRBD1 for D (6 bases). Germline V gene lookup returns CDR1 LNHDA and CDR2 SQIVND (reference sequence). Trimming shortened V by 6 bases and J by 3 bases, and 12 bases separated the two germline ends. This CDR3 is 14 amino acids long. The CDR3 protein is CASRLTGNNQPQHF. The CDR3 DNA reads TGTGCCAGTAGGCTGACAGGAAACAATCAGCCCCAGCATTTT.

The chain couples TRBV7-2 to TRBJ2-7, with TRBD2 matching over 8 bases. V was pared by 5 bases and J by 7 bases, with 10 bases of the junction left unmatched. CDR1 is SGHTA and CDR2 is FQGNSA in the germline V gene. CDR3 length equals 14 residues. The CDR3 spells CASSQTSVILEQYF. In DNA form, the CDR3 reads TGTGCCAGCAGCCAGACTAGCGTGATATTGGAGCAGTACTTC. Together with reference TRBV7-2 and TRBJ2-7, the CDR3 gives the full variable domain: GAGVSQSPSNKVTEKGKDVELRCDPISGHTALYWYRQSLGQGLEFLIYFQGNSAPDKSGLPSDRFSAERTGGSVSTLTIQRTQQEDSAVYLCASSQTSVILEQYFGPGTRLTVT.

The J gene is TRBJ2-7, the V gene TRBV5-1, with 10 bases lining up with TRBD1. With 3 bases clipped from V and 7 bases from J, the junction kept 7 bases outside the gene matches. The CDR3 sequence is 14 residues long. Germline V CDR1 and CDR2: SGHRS, YFSETQ. Here the CDR3 DNA reads TGCGCCAGCAGCTCGACCGACAGGGGGCAAGAGCAGTACTTC. This translates into CASSSTDRGQEQYF.

The CDR3 nucleotides are TGTGCCAGCAGCGCGACAGGGGCCTACGAGCAGTACTTC. The encoded protein is CASSATGAYEQYF. This rearrangement joins TRBV9 to TRBJ2-7; 8 nucleotides align to TRBD1. CDR3 length: 13 amino acids. The junction had 1 base not matched to a gene; V was cut back by 3 bases and J by 2 bases. Germline V gives CDR1 SGDLS, CDR2 YYNGEE.

This clone has only one observation. The chain has TRBV7-2 and TRBJ2-3; D uncertain. Trimming pared 5 bases from V and 3 bases from J, leaving 9 bases between. From germline, CDR1 is SGHTA and CDR2 FQGNSA. This CDR3 region has 13 residues. This CDR3 reads CASSPQYTDTQYF. CDR3 bases: TGTGCCAGCAGCCCCCAGTATACAGATACGCAGTATTTT.

V is TRBV10-3 and J is TRBJ2-7; D not resolved. Looked up from germline, CDR1 is ENHRY and CDR2 is SYGVKD. CDR3 length: 14 residues. The V end lost 0 bases, the J end lost 2 bases, and 8 bases lay between the germline ends. CDR3 in amino acids: CAISESMQAYEQYF. The CDR3 region has the DNA TGTGCCATCAGTGAGTCAATGCAGGCCTACGAGCAGTACTTC.

The chain joins TRBV9 to TRBJ1-2, with 7 bases matching TRBD1. The V gene's germline CDR1 is SGDLS and CDR2 YYNGEE. V shed 4 bases, J shed 5 bases, and the junction held 5 bases outside the gene matches. This CDR3 has 13 residues. The CDR3 region has the DNA TGTGCCAGCAGCCGACCGGGACAGTATGGCTACACCTTC. Translating it yields CASSRPGQYGYTF.

The genes are TRBV14 and TRBJ2-3, with D perhaps TRBD2 (5 bases). Germline V CDR1 and CDR2: SGHDN, FVKESK. CDR3 length: 16 residues. V was trimmed by 0 bases and J by 3 bases, leaving 13 bases between them. The CDR3 nucleotides read TGTGCCAGCAGCCAAGATCTGTCGGGGTTTACAGATACGCAGTATTTT. It is translated as CASSQDLSGFTDTQYF. Variable domain in full (rest from reference TRBV14 and TRBJ2-3): EAGVTQFPSHSVIEKGQTVTLRCDPISGHDNLYWYRRVMGKEIKFLLHFVKESKQDESGMPNNRFLAERTGGTYSTLKVQPAELEDSGVYFCASSQDLSGFTDTQYFGPGTRLTVL.

The gene calls are TRBV13 and TRBJ2-3; D gene ambiguous. Per germline, CDR1 PRHDT and CDR2 FYEKMQ (reference sequence). The CDR3 totals 12 residues. The V end was cut by 3 bases, the J end by 5 bases, with 6 bases between. The CDR3 DNA is TGTGCCAGCAGCTTGCGACAAGATACGCAGTATTTT. This encodes CASSLRQDTQYF.